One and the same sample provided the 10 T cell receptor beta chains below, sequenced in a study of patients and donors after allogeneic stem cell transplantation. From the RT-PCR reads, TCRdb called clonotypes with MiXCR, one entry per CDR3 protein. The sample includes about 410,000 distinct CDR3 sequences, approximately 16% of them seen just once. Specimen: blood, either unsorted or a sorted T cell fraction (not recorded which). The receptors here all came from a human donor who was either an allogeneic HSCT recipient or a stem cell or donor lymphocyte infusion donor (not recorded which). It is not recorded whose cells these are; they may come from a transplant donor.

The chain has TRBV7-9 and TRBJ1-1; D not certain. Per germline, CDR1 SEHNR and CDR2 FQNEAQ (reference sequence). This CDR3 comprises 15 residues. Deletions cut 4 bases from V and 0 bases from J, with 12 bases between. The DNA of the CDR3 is TGTGCCAGCAGCTCAACCCTGTGGGTGAACACTGAAGCTTTCTTT. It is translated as CASSSTLWVNTEAFF.

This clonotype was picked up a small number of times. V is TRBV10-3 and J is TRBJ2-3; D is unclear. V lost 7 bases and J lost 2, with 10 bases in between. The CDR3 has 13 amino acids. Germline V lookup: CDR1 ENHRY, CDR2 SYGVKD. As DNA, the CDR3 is TGTGCCATCAAAGTCACTGCCACAGATACGCAGTATTTT. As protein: CAIKVTATDTQYF.

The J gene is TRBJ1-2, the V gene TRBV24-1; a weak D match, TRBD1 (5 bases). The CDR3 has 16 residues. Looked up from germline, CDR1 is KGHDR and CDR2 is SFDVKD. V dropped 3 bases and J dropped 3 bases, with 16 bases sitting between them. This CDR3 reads CATSDPREQGHYGYTF. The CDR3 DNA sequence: TGTGCCACCAGTGATCCACGGGAGCAGGGACACTATGGCTACACCTTC.

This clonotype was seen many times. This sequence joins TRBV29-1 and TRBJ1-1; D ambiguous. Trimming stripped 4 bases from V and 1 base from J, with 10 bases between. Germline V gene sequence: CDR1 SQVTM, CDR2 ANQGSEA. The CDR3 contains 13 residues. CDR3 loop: CSVGAHPNTEAFF. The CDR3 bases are TGCAGCGTTGGGGCCCACCCGAACACTGAAGCTTTCTTT.

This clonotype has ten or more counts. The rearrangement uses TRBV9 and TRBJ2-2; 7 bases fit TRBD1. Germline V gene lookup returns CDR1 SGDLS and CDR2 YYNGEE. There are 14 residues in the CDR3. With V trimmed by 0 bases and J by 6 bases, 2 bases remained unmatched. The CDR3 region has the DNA TGTGCCAGCAGCGTAGCTCAGGGGGCCGGGGAGCTGTTTTTT. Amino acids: CASSVAQGAGELFF.

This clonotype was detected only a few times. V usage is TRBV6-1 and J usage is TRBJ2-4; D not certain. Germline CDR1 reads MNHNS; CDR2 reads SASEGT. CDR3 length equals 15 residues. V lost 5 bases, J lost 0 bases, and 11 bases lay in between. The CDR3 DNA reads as TGTGCCAGCAGTCACCAAGGAGTAGCCAAAAACATTCAGTACTTC. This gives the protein CASSHQGVAKNIQYF.

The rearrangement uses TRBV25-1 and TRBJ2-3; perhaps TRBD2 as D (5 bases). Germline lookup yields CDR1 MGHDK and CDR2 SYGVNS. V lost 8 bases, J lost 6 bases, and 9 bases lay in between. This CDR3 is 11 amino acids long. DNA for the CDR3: TGTGCCAGCCGGGAACGGGATACGCAGTATTTT. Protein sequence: CASRERDTQYF. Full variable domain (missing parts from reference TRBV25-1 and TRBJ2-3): EADIYQTPRYLVIGTGKKITLECSQTMGHDKMYWYQQDPGMELHLIHYSYGVNSTEKGDLSSESTVSRIRTEHFPLTLESARPSHTSQYLCASRERDTQYFGPGTRLTVL.

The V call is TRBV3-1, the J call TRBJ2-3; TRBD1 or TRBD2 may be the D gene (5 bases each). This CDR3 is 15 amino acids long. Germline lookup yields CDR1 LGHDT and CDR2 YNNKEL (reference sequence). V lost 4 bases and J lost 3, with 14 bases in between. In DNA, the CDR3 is TGTGCCAGCAGCCTTTCCGGGGCGGCGACAGATACGCAGTATTTT. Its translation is CASSLSGAATDTQYF.

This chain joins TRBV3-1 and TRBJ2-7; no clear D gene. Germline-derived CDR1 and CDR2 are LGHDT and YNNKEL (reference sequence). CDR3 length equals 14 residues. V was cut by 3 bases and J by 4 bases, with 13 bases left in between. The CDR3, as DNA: TGTGCCAGCAGCCAGCTCCCTAACGGTTACGAGCAGTACTTC. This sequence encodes CASSQLPNGYEQYF.

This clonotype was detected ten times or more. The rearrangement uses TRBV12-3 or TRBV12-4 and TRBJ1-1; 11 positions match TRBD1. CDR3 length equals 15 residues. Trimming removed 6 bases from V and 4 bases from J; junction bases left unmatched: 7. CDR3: CASSPIGQGATEAFF. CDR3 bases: TGTGCCAGCAGCCCTATCGGACAGGGGGCCACTGAAGCTTTCTTT.